A single T cell receptor beta chain is shown here with its context. Its specific antigen is unknown. Per-base quality was not reported, and no clone a single base away is much larger than it. TCRbeta CDR3 regions were amplified from genomic DNA using the immunoSEQ Assay, a bias-controlled multiplex PCR. On the study's bioinformatics: Within the assay, amplification of reference gene primers was used to estimate how many nucleated cells each sample contained. Sequence reads were collapsed and filtered to measure the absolute abundance of every unique TCRbeta CDR3 rearrangement. For each sample, productive Simpson clonality was calculated by taking the square root of Simpson's diversity index across productive rearrangements. The source is immuneACCESS, and TCRdb retained only in-frame sequences with V and J called. Part of the clones is not carried over; for the studies checked, unresolved V genes explain less than half of this, and the remainder is unexplained. The V and J calls and the clone size are those of that table, but D and trimming were determined from the DNA. The sample table contains roughly 150,000 clones; only one count was recorded for about 77% of them. Approximately 14% of the sample is in the top ten clones.

Whole blood was collected in K2EDTA tubes by collaborating institutions according to the institutions' own protocols. For TCRbeta analysis, collaborators shipped samples as frozen whole blood, isolated PBMCs, or DNA extracted from either of those sample types. This entry comes from a study of blood T cell repertoires in COVID-19 (dated by TCRdb to 2020 to 2022). For the study in its entirety: Samples covering the acute and convalescent phases of COVID-19 were provided by collaborators in the United States, Italy and Spain. The samples were drawn from the first 160 participants of the ongoing ImmuneRACE study and from over a thousand subjects provided by 6 global collaborators. HLA class I and class II types, where available, came from metadata supplied by the sample provider rather than from assay-based typing. A de-identified subject ID, COVID-19 status, age in years and sex were almost always included in the sample metadata. The repertoires were released in a freely available public database intended as a resource for research on the immune response to SARS-CoV-2. The dataset comprised deeply sampled blood TCRbeta repertoires from subjects exposed to, actively infected with, or recovered from COVID-19. The material from the prospective study consisted of cDNA or gDNA derived from T cells, B-cell-depleted T cells, or PBMCs.

Findings and caveats that apply to the study as a whole: Clinical and demographic metadata were provided uncurated, with the amount varying by source and participant.

The V end loses 7 bases and the J end loses 2 bases, and a stretch of 11 bases separates them. In the germline V gene (reference sequence), CDR1 corresponds to GTSNPN and CDR2 to SVGIG. The CDR3 sequence holds 12 residues, the cysteine and phenylalanine included. Solely the CDR3 DNA is kept, with 36 bases framed from the first base. Sequencing was carried out using peripheral blood. This chain joins TRBV30 to TRBJ1-2; TRBD1 could be the D gene, as 6 bases match. The clonotype comes from a woman older than 75 with acute or convalescent COVID-19. The sequenced DNA is TGTGCCTACCTCGACAGGAACTATGGCTACACCTTC. It encodes CAYLDRNYGYTF.